This passage covers 30 T cell receptor beta chains from one sample sequenced in a study of shared clonotypes between healthy human individuals. Measured with immunoSEQ multiplex PCR; TCRdb has only the in-frame clones, and not every one. Among about 2.5 million clones listed, under 95% were seen once. Sequenced sample: naive CD4+ T cells from PBMCs. Indicated subset: CD45RA+ positively selected. The receptors derive from a man aged 18 to 29 in good health. Some clones in this sample may be carry-over from other donors' samples.

This chain connects TRBV19 to TRBJ1-5; TRBD1 is a possible D gene (6 bases). Germline CDR1 LNHDA, CDR2 SQIVND (reference sequence). The CDR3 has 14 residues. V was shortened by 7 bases and J by 5 bases, with 15 bases between the two germline ends. CDR3: CASTQGSFYQPQHF. In DNA, the CDR3 is TGTGCCAGTACACAGGGAAGTTTTTATCAGCCCCAGCATTTT.

This chain links TRBV2 with TRBJ2-5, with 15 bases identical to TRBD2. CDR1 is SNHLY, CDR2 FYNNEI, per germline. V gave up 6 bases and J gave up 11 bases; unmatched junction bases: 7. The CDR3 sequence is 14 residues long. CDR3 DNA: TGTGCCAGCAGGGCGGCCGGGACTAGCGGGAGGCAGTACTTC. It codes for CASRAAGTSGRQYF.

The chain links TRBV18 to TRBJ2-3; unclear D gene. The ends were cut back, 4 bases at V and 1 base at J, with 9 bases in the middle. CDR1 and CDR2 from the germline V gene are KGHSH and LQKENI. The CDR3 length is 14 residues. CDR3 sequence (DNA): TGTGCCAGCTCACGCGCCCAAGGCACAGATACGCAGTATTTT. Amino acid sequence: CASSRAQGTDTQYF. Drawing the rest from reference TRBV18 and TRBJ2-3, the complete variable domain is NAGVMQNPRHLVRRRGQEARLRCSPMKGHSHVYWYRQLPEEGLKFMVYLQKENIIDESGMPKERFSAEFPKEGPSILRIQQVVRGDSAAYFCASSRAQGTDTQYFGPGTRLTVL.

The chain has TRBV28 and TRBJ1-1, with D possibly matching TRBD1 (6 bases). Trimming pared 6 bases from V and 5 bases from J, leaving 19 bases between. The CDR3 contains 15 residues. The germline V gene has CDR1 MDHEN and CDR2 SYDVKM. Here the CDR3 reads CASSRPPRGGTEAFF. The CDR3 bases are TGTGCCAGCAGCCGACCGCCCAGGGGTGGGACTGAAGCTTTCTTT.

V gene TRBV19 combines with J gene TRBJ2-6; D might be TRBD1 or TRBD2, each matching 6 bases. CDR3 length: 15 residues. The ends were cut back, 7 bases at V and 0 bases at J, with 10 bases in the middle. CDR1 LNHDA and CDR2 SQIVND come from the germline V gene (reference sequence). The CDR3 DNA is TGTGCCAGTAAGGGGGACTTCTCTGGGGCCAACGTCCTGACTTTC. It yields the protein CASKGDFSGANVLTF.

In this sample, this clone turned up once. This sequence joins TRBV11-2 and TRBJ2-5, with 7 bases lining up with TRBD1. Losses at the gene ends were 5 bases for V and 3 bases for J; bases not matched to a gene: 3. The CDR3 contains 13 residues. Germline V lookup: CDR1 SGHAT, CDR2 FQNNGV. The CDR3 loop reads CASSPGQEETQYF. CDR3 coding DNA: TGTGCCAGCAGCCCCGGACAGGAAGAGACCCAGTACTTC.

This sequence joins TRBV6-1 and TRBJ2-5; 8 bases agree with TRBD1. CDR3 length equals 13 residues. Germline V gene sequence: CDR1 MNHNS, CDR2 SASEGT. The V gene end was trimmed by 7 bases and the J gene end by 4 bases; junction bases not matched to a gene: 5. Here the CDR3 reads CASNGQGPETQYF. CDR3 DNA: TGTGCCAGCAACGGACAGGGACCAGAGACCCAGTACTTC.

The chain employs TRBV27 and TRBJ2-5; 9 bases line up with TRBD1. The V segment lost 6 bases and the J segment 5 bases; nucleotides outside the gene matches: 13. The germline CDR1 and CDR2 sequences are MNHEY and SMNVEV (reference sequence). The CDR3 is 16 amino acids. CDR3 DNA sequence: TGTGCCAGCAGAGCGACGGGACAGGGCGCCTGGGAGACCCAGTACTTC. Its translation: CASRATGQGAWETQYF.

This chain joins TRBV29-1 and TRBJ2-7, with TRBD1 matching 8 bases. The CDR3 consists of 17 residues. Trimming at V came to 0 bases and at J to 2 bases, leaving 12 bases not matched to a gene. Germline CDR1 and CDR2: SQVTM and ANQGSEA. The CDR3 nucleotides are TGCAGCGTTGAAGAGGCCCTTCCGGGACAGGTCACCTACGAGCAGTACTTC. Protein product: CSVEEALPGQVTYEQYF.

The chain carries TRBV28 and TRBJ2-1, with D perhaps matching TRBD2 (6 bases). CDR1 and CDR2 from the germline V gene are MDHEN and SYDVKM. V lost 3 bases, J lost 4 bases, and 13 bases lay in between. The CDR3 has 15 amino acids. The DNA of the CDR3 is TGTGCCAGCAGTTTTAGCGGCGGGGCATACAATGAGCAGTTCTTC. Its protein product is CASSFSGGAYNEQFF.

V and J are TRBV9 and TRBJ1-1; no reliable D call. V shed 2 bases and J shed 1 base, with 6 bases lying between them. The CDR3 spans 13 residues. Germline V gives CDR1 SGDLS, CDR2 YYNGEE. CDR3 DNA: TGTGCCAGCAGCGTCTTGGAGAACACTGAAGCTTTCTTT. Protein product: CASSVLENTEAFF.

Comments on this clone: One end of the junction varies from germline; a read error may be responsible. CDR3 residues: CASSSLADTRYF. Written as DNA, the CDR3 is TGTGCCAGCAGTTCTCTAGCAGATACGCGGTATTTT. V gene TRBV5-4 combines with J gene TRBJ2-3; D possibly corresponds to TRBD2 (5 bases). The CDR3 loop spans 12 amino acids. Germline values: CDR1 SGHNT, CDR2 YYREEE (reference sequence).

The rearrangement joins TRBV4-3 to TRBJ2-6; D unclear. Germline V lookup: CDR1 LGHNA, CDR2 YSLEER. Trimming removed 1 base at V and 2 bases at J, with 12 bases between. The CDR3 runs to 17 residues. The CDR3 region is CASSQGPKGTGANVLTF. CDR3 coding DNA: TGCGCCAGCAGCCAAGGTCCCAAGGGAACTGGGGCCAACGTCCTGACTTTC.

The chain has TRBV19 and TRBJ2-1; 8 nucleotides line up with TRBD2. CDR1 and CDR2 (germline): LNHDA, SQIVND (reference sequence). The CDR3 loop spans 14 amino acids. J was trimmed by 5 bases and V by 6 bases; bases with no gene match: 6. CDR3 bases: TGTGCCAGTAGGGCGGGAGGCACCAACAATGAGCAGTTCTTC. Its translation: CASRAGGTNNEQFF.

V is TRBV28 and J is TRBJ1-1; D possibly corresponds to TRBD1 (5 bases). CDR3 length equals 12 residues. V was pared by 7 bases and J by 3 bases, with 9 bases between. The germline V gene has CDR1 MDHEN and CDR2 SYDVKM. This CDR3 is CASKWGYTEAFF. CDR3 sequence (DNA): TGTGCCAGCAAATGGGGCTACACTGAAGCTTTCTTT.

On this clone itself: This sample includes further DNA sequences coding for the same CDR3. The chain couples TRBV5-1 to TRBJ1-1; 9 nucleotides match TRBD1. This CDR3 spans 14 amino acids. Trimming took 2 bases from V and 3 from J; bases not matched to a gene: 2. The germline V gene encodes CDR1 SGHRS and CDR2 YFSETQ. CDR3 amino acids: CASSFGTGYTEAFF. The CDR3, as DNA: TGCGCCAGCAGCTTCGGGACAGGGTACACTGAAGCTTTCTTT.

This rearrangement joins TRBV5-1 to TRBJ2-5; TRBD2 matches 8 bases. With V trimmed by 3 bases and J by 3 bases, 4 bases remained unmatched. The CDR3 is 14 residues long. The V gene's germline CDR1 is SGHRS and CDR2 YFSETQ. CDR3 nucleotides: TGCGCCAGCAGCTACGGGGGGGTAGAAGAGACCCAGTACTTC. The encoded protein is CASSYGGVEETQYF.

The chain couples TRBV12-1 to TRBJ2-7; the listed D gene, TRBD2, was not tested against the DNA. TRBV12-1 is a known pseudogene. This CDR3 has 12 amino acids. The CDR3 protein is CASSFERDEQYF. The CDR3 DNA is TGTGCCAGCAGCTTCGAGCGGGACGAGCAGTACTTC.

The chain recombines TRBV7-9 with TRBJ1-4; 7 bases agree with TRBD1. Germline V gives CDR1 SEHNR, CDR2 FQNEAQ (reference sequence). This CDR3 is built from 14 residues. After removal of 3 bases from V and 5 bases from J, the junction contained 3 bases not matched to a gene. The CDR3 sequence: CASSLTTGNEKLFF. For the CDR3, the DNA is TGTGCCAGCAGCTTGACGACAGGGAATGAAAAACTGTTTTTT.

The V gene is TRBV18, the J gene TRBJ1-1; D gene unclear. Trimming stripped 6 bases from V and 4 bases from J, with 18 bases between. Germline CDR1 and CDR2: KGHSH and LQKENI. This CDR3 contains 15 residues. The CDR3 sequence is CASSPDIEWGTEAFF. For the CDR3, the DNA is TGTGCCAGCTCTCCCGACATAGAATGGGGCACTGAAGCTTTCTTT.

In regard to this clone: Other DNA sequences of this sample code for an identical CDR3. The chain couples TRBV28 to TRBJ1-1; D is ambiguous. V was shortened by 3 bases and J by 2 bases, with 7 bases between the two germline ends. The CDR3 is made up of 13 amino acids. The V gene's germline CDR1 is MDHEN and CDR2 SYDVKM. The CDR3 loop reads CASSLTGNTEAFF. Written as DNA, the CDR3 is TGTGCCAGCAGTTTGACGGGAAACACTGAAGCTTTCTTT.

This chain uses TRBV7-2 with TRBJ1-2; a weak D match, TRBD1 (5 bases). The CDR3 loop spans 13 amino acids. V dropped 4 bases and J dropped 6 bases, with 12 bases sitting between them. Germline V lookup: CDR1 SGHTA, CDR2 FQGNSA. This CDR3 reads CASSSGGRDGYTF. The DNA of the CDR3 is TGTGCCAGCAGCTCCGGGGGGAGGGATGGCTACACCTTC. Variable domain in full (rest from reference TRBV7-2 and TRBJ1-2): GAGVSQSPSNKVTEKGKDVELRCDPISGHTALYWYRQSLGQGLEFLIYFQGNSAPDKSGLPSDRFSAERTGGSVSTLTIQRTQQEDSAVYLCASSSGGRDGYTFGSGTRLTVV.

Comment on this clone: Other DNA sequences in the sample encode the same CDR3. The rearrangement links TRBV28 to TRBJ1-1; 9 bases are shared with TRBD1. In germline, CDR1 is MDHEN, CDR2 SYDVKM. Unmatched junction bases numbered 6, after V lost 5 bases and J lost 2 bases. This CDR3 is built from 15 residues. The CDR3 DNA reads TGTGCCAGCAGTCCCCTGACAGGGGGTAACACTGAAGCTTTCTTT. Translation: CASSPLTGGNTEAFF.

The chain uses TRBV5-1 and TRBJ2-6; possibly TRBD1 or TRBD2 for D (5 bases each). CDR3 length: 16 amino acids. The V gene's germline CDR1 is SGHRS and CDR2 YFSETQ. Trimming removed 0 bases at V and 0 bases at J, with 7 bases between. The CDR3 region is CASSLGDPSGANVLTF. For the CDR3, the DNA is TGCGCCAGCAGCTTGGGGGACCCCTCTGGGGCCAACGTCCTGACTTTC.

This clone was observed a few times. CDR3 sequence: CASRQGGGNLRETQYF. In nucleotides, the CDR3 is TGTGCCAGCAGACAAGGGGGCGGGAATCTGAGGGAGACCCAGTACTTC. The J gene is TRBJ2-5, the V gene TRBV7-6; D might be TRBD1 (7 bases). The CDR3 sequence is 16 residues long. Per the germline V gene, CDR1 is SGHVS and CDR2 is FNYEAQ. V was cut by 6 bases and J by 5 bases, with 22 bases left in between.

This clone appeared a single time. Other DNA variants within this sample encode the same CDR3. The V call is TRBV28, the J call TRBJ1-5; D remains ambiguous. Looked up from germline, CDR1 is MDHEN and CDR2 is SYDVKM. This CDR3 spans 13 amino acids. The ends were cut back, 7 bases at V and 11 bases at J, with 18 bases in the middle. CDR3 sequence (DNA): TGTGCCAGCAAAGTTCACGCCGCCTCGACCCAGCATTTT. It translates to CASKVHAASTQHF. The whole variable domain, remainder taken from reference TRBV28 and TRBJ1-5, is DVKVTQSSRYLVKRTGEKVFLECVQDMDHENMFWYRQDPGLGLRLIYFSYDVKMKEKGDIPEGYSVSREKKERFSLILESASTNQTSMYLCASKVHAASTQHFGDGTRLSIL.

The chain carries TRBV13 and TRBJ2-5; weak D call: TRBD1 (6 bases). The CDR3 runs to 13 residues. CDR1 is PRHDT, CDR2 FYEKMQ, per germline (reference sequence). V dropped 3 bases and J dropped 1 base, with 6 bases sitting between them. CDR3 coding DNA: TGTGCCAGCAGCTTGGGGGCCCAAGAGACCCAGTACTTC. Protein product: CASSLGAQETQYF.

CDR3 residues: CASSRQGWTEAFF. The CDR3 bases are TGTGCCAGCAGCAGACAGGGTTGGACTGAAGCTTTCTTT. This chain uses TRBV14 with TRBJ1-1; TRBD1 aligns across 7 bases. V lost 5 bases and J lost 5; bases outside the gene matches: 5. The CDR3 has 13 residues. Germline loops: CDR1 SGHDN, CDR2 FVKESK.

The chain uses TRBV7-9 and TRBJ2-5; D is possibly TRBD1 (7 bases). Germline V gene sequence: CDR1 SEHNR, CDR2 FQNEAQ (reference sequence). The V end lost 5 bases, the J end lost 5 bases, and 24 bases lay between the germline ends. The CDR3 consists of 17 residues. The CDR3 DNA reads TGTGCCAGCAGCGAGGTAATCTACAGGGGAGGCGGTGAGACCCAGTACTTC. This encodes CASSEVIYRGGGETQYF.

The chain uses TRBV6-5 and TRBJ2-1, with 9 bases that match TRBD2. Germline V gene sequence: CDR1 MNHEY, CDR2 SVGAGI. This CDR3 has 14 residues. J lost 5 bases, V lost 5 bases, and 4 bases had no gene match. The CDR3 DNA sequence: TGTGCCAGCAGTCCTTTAGCGGGGGACAATGAGCAGTTCTTC. The encoded protein is CASSPLAGDNEQFF.